The entry that follows covers one T cell receptor (beta chain) sequence. What it recognizes is unknown. The data derive from a study of CD8+ T cells in alopecia areata. Turning to the study itself: Those treated were given oral tofacitinib at 5 to 10 mg twice daily. After 6 to 18 months of tofacitinib, follow-up continued 6 months off drug. Findings and caveats of the study: While patients received tofacitinib, many expanded lesional clones remained present in scalp and blood. For lesional scalp, especially alopecia totalis/universalis, clonality was higher than in normal scalp.

Treatment reported: oral pan-JAK inhibitor, 5-10 mg twice daily. The germline V gene has CDR1 SQVTM and CDR2 ANQGSEA. This CDR3 is built from 14 residues. Trimming took off 5 bases at V and 5 bases at J, with 18 bases between the two ends. In each case, RNA was isolated and then reverse transcribed into cDNA as the sequencing template. TCRdb keeps only in-frame clones here, not all; method: immunoSEQ multiplex PCR. Seen here are over 85,000 clones, about two thirds observed once, and the top ten hold approximately 15%. The source of this sequence is a human donor with alopecia areata. Source: CD8+ T cells sorted from blood, taken at week 44, from a patient treated with tofacitinib. The chain carries TRBV29-1 and TRBJ1-1; D unclear. Written as DNA, the CDR3 is TGCAGCGTTAAAGGTGGCGGTTCGGGGACTGAAGCTTTCTTT. Translated, it gives CSVKGGGSGTEAFF.